These 13 T cell receptor beta chains were sequenced from one sample in a study of blood T cell repertoires in COVID-19. The assay was immunoSEQ multiplex PCR, and TCRdb's table has in-frame clones only and misses some. The repertoire holds about 370,000 clones, with 89% as singletons. Sequences were obtained from peripheral blood. Every receptor here comes from a woman in her thirties with COVID-19, enrolled during active disease.

J is TRBJ2-3 and V is TRBV5-6; 7 positions match TRBD2. Looked up from germline, CDR1 is SGHDT and CDR2 is YYEEEE. This CDR3 region has 13 residues. The V gene end was trimmed by 4 bases and the J gene end by 5 bases; junction bases not matched to a gene: 4. The CDR3 nucleotides are TGTGCCAGCAGCCCGGGGAGGGGAGATACGCAGTATTTT. This encodes CASSPGRGDTQYF.

J is TRBJ2-3 and V is TRBV7-9; TRBD2 matches 8 bases. Germline CDR1 and CDR2: SEHNR and FQNEAQ (reference sequence). The CDR3 covers 13 residues. The trim removed 4 bases at V and 4 bases at J, leaving 1 base unmatched. The CDR3 region has the DNA TGTGCCAGCAGCTCCGGGGGGGCAGATACGCAGTATTTT. Protein product: CASSSGGADTQYF.

The rearrangement joins TRBV27 to TRBJ1-4; TRBD1 matches 8 bases. Germline CDR1 MNHEY, CDR2 SMNVEV (reference sequence). The CDR3 is made up of 14 amino acids. V lost 6 bases to trimming and J lost 1 base; unmatched junction nucleotides: 1. This CDR3 reads CASSDRGTNEKLFF. CDR3 DNA sequence: TGTGCCAGCAGCGACAGGGGAACTAATGAAAAACTGTTTTTT.

CDR3 bases: TGTGCCAGTAGTGGGGAGACAGGGGGTAATCAGCCCCAGCATTTT. Encoded protein: CASSGETGGNQPQHF. The chain joins TRBV19 to TRBJ1-5; 9 nucleotides agree with TRBD1. This CDR3 contains 15 residues. The V segment lost 5 bases and the J segment 4 bases; nucleotides outside the gene matches: 6. Germline CDR1 LNHDA, CDR2 SQIVND (reference sequence).

The chain carries TRBV11-3 and TRBJ2-1; TRBD2 aligns across 8 bases. Trimming removed 0 bases from V and 6 bases from J; junction bases left unmatched: 4. The CDR3 is 15 amino acids. From germline, CDR1 is SGHNT and CDR2 YENEEA. The CDR3 DNA reads as TGTGCCAGCAGCTTAGATCCGGGGGGGGCCAATGAGCAGTTCTTC. Protein sequence: CASSLDPGGANEQFF.

The chain employs TRBV9 and TRBJ2-6; tentatively, D is TRBD2 (5 bases). The V gene lost 7 bases and the J gene lost 0 bases, with 14 bases spanning the gap. The CDR3 runs 16 residues. Germline-derived CDR1 and CDR2 are SGDLS and YYNGEE. The CDR3 loop is CASSEGPFSGANVLTF. The CDR3 region has the DNA TGTGCCAGCTCCGAGGGCCCTTTCTCTGGGGCCAACGTCCTGACTTTC.

This chain uses TRBV29-1 with TRBJ1-2; D gene unclear. Germline V gene lookup returns CDR1 SQVTM and CDR2 ANQGSEA. CDR3 length: 13 residues. The germline V and J ends were trimmed by 4 bases and 0 bases, with 9 bases remaining between them. The CDR3 DNA is TGCAGCGTTGTCGCGGACTCTAACTATGGCTACACCTTC. Protein product: CSVVADSNYGYTF. Supplemented by reference TRBV29-1 and TRBJ1-2, the full variable domain reads SAVISQKPSRDICQRGTSLTIQCQVDSQVTMMFWYRQQPGQSLTLIATANQGSEATYESGFVIDKFPISRPNLTFSTLTVSNMSPEDSSIYLCSVVADSNYGYTFGSGTRLTVV.

This chain links TRBV6-5 with TRBJ2-2, with TRBD1 as a possible D gene (6 bases). The CDR3 covers 16 residues. V dropped 2 bases and J dropped 5 bases, with 15 bases sitting between them. Germline CDR1 is MNHEY and CDR2 is SVGAGI. CDR3 sequence reads: CASSYASGQGTGELFF. In DNA form, the CDR3 reads TGTGCCAGCAGTTACGCTAGTGGGCAGGGGACCGGGGAGCTGTTTTTT.

The sample holds one count of this clone. The V call is TRBV6-2 or TRBV6-3, the J call TRBJ1-1; D is unresolved. V lost 1 base and J lost 1, with 4 bases in between. Germline V lookup: CDR1 MNHEY, CDR2 SVGEGT. This CDR3 region has 13 residues. In nucleotides, the CDR3 is TGTGCCAGCAGTTACTTGGCGAACACTGAAGCTTTCTTT. It translates to CASSYLANTEAFF.

This chain uses TRBV13 with TRBJ2-1; 9 nucleotides line up with TRBD2. The junction had 12 bases not matched to a gene; V was cut back by 8 bases and J by 7 bases. Germline assignment: CDR1 PRHDT and CDR2 FYEKMQ (reference sequence). The CDR3 totals 15 residues. CDR3 nucleotide sequence: TGTGCCAGCCGAATTTATGGCGGGGGGGATAATGAGCAGTTCTTC. Amino acids: CASRIYGGGDNEQFF.

V gene TRBV11-3 combines with J gene TRBJ2-7; no firm D call. The CDR3 is 14 amino acids. Germline CDR1 is SGHNT and CDR2 is YENEEA. The V and J ends lost 4 bases and 1 base respectively, with 11 bases between them. In nucleotides, the CDR3 is TGTGCCAGCAGCTACCCCTTACAGTCCTACGAGCAGTACGTC. It codes for CASSYPLQSYEQYV.

A remark on this clone: Other DNA sequences of this sample code for an identical CDR3. The CDR3 spells CASSRDRRSPLHF. Here the CDR3 DNA reads TGTGCCAGCAGCCGGGACAGAAGATCACCCCTCCACTTT. The V call is TRBV27, the J call TRBJ1-6; 7 nucleotides line up with TRBD1. The CDR3 totals 13 residues. Losses at the gene ends were 6 bases for V and 10 bases for J; bases not matched to a gene: 6. CDR1 and CDR2 (germline): MNHEY, SMNVEV (reference sequence).

This clone has a handful of counts. CDR3: CASSPGLAGDLYEQYV. The DNA of the CDR3 is TGTGCCAGCAGCCCCGGACTAGCGGGAGACCTCTACGAGCAGTACGTC. This chain joins TRBV7-9 and TRBJ2-7; 13 bases map to TRBD2. CDR3 length: 16 amino acids. V was pared by 5 bases and J by 3 bases, with 7 bases of the junction left unmatched. The V gene's germline CDR1 is SEHNR and CDR2 FQNEAQ (reference sequence).